What follows are 9 T cell receptor beta chains derived from one specimen sequenced in a study of regulatory dendritic cells for organ transplantation. Generated by immunoSEQ multiplex PCR, the TCRdb table keeps only in-frame clones and is missing some. The data hold around 30,000 clones, with roughly 80% observed a single time. Sequenced sample: naive CD4+ T cells from blood. Subset: CD45RA+ naive T cells. The receptors stem from a human donor in good health.

The chain recombines TRBV19 with TRBJ1-1; no firm D call. Trimming took off 5 bases at V and 4 bases at J, with 11 bases between the two ends. CDR3 length: 13 residues. Germline V gives CDR1 LNHDA, CDR2 SQIVND (reference sequence). In DNA, the CDR3 is TGTGCCAGTAGTTCTCGACCGGGCACTGAAGCTTTCTTT. Translated, it gives CASSSRPGTEAFF.

The CDR3 sequence: CASTLLAGLSYEQYF. The CDR3 DNA reads as TGTGCCAGCACACTACTAGCGGGGTTATCTTACGAGCAGTACTTC. V is TRBV6-5 and J is TRBJ2-7; 10 bases map to TRBD2. J lost 4 bases, V lost 7 bases, and 10 bases had no gene match. Germline-derived CDR1 and CDR2 are MNHEY and SVGAGI. The CDR3 totals 15 residues.

This clone appeared a few times. The V and J genes are TRBV6-5 and TRBJ1-6; the D is unclear. Trimming took 0 bases from V and 6 from J, leaving 9 bases between them. The CDR3 covers 15 residues. Germline values: CDR1 MNHEY, CDR2 SVGAGI. As DNA, the CDR3 is TGTGCCAGCAGTTACTCGACCCGGGGTAATTCACCCCTCCACTTT. Residues: CASSYSTRGNSPLHF.

This chain links TRBV15 with TRBJ2-7; 8 bases line up with TRBD1. The CDR3 spans 15 residues. Germline CDR1 LNHNV, CDR2 YYDKDF (reference sequence). Trimming took 2 bases from V and 5 from J; bases not matched to a gene: 8. The CDR3 nucleotides read TGTGCCACCAGCAGAACCCCGACAGGGGAAAACGAGCAGTACTTC. Amino acid sequence: CATSRTPTGENEQYF.

The gene calls are TRBV2 and TRBJ2-7, with a tentative D call TRBD1 (5 bases). This CDR3 region has 14 residues. Per germline, CDR1 SNHLY and CDR2 FYNNEI. V lost 6 bases and J lost 1, with 13 bases in between. The CDR3 loop reads CASSETETSYEQYF. CDR3 nucleotide sequence: TGTGCCAGCAGCGAGACAGAGACTTCCTACGAGCAGTACTTC.

The rearrangement uses TRBV19 and TRBJ1-4; D is unresolved. From germline, CDR1 is LNHDA and CDR2 SQIVND (reference sequence). CDR3 size: 13 residues. Trimming removed 3 bases at V and 7 bases at J, with 9 bases between. The CDR3 protein is CASSIAHSEKLFF. The CDR3 nucleotides read TGTGCCAGTAGTATCGCCCACTCTGAAAAACTGTTTTTT.

There are a few counts of this clone. The chain uses TRBV7-9 and TRBJ1-4; a possible D gene is TRBD1 (5 bases). Trimming shortened V by 4 bases and J by 3 bases, and 9 bases separated the two germline ends. The CDR3 is made up of 14 amino acids. In germline, CDR1 is SEHNR, CDR2 FQNEAQ (reference sequence). CDR3 DNA sequence: TGTGCCAGCAGCTCCGACAGTTCTAATGAAAAACTGTTTTTT. Protein: CASSSDSSNEKLFF.

The V call is TRBV7-2, the J call TRBJ2-3; TRBD1 agrees at 7 bases. Germline trimming cut 3 bases from V and 4 bases from J; bases unmatched to any gene: 4. The CDR3 loop spans 14 amino acids. Germline values: CDR1 SGHTA, CDR2 FQGNSA. This CDR3 is CASSLGQSSDTQYF. The CDR3 bases are TGTGCCAGCAGCTTGGGACAGTCGTCAGATACGCAGTATTTT.

The CDR3 DNA is TGTGCCAGCAGCTGGGGGACTAGCGGGGGCACAGATACGCAGTATTTT. It translates to CASSWGTSGGTDTQYF. The rearrangement joins TRBV13 to TRBJ2-3; 13 bases map to TRBD2. This CDR3 region has 16 residues. Germline-derived CDR1 and CDR2 are PRHDT and FYEKMQ (reference sequence). The junction had 2 bases not matched to a gene; V was cut back by 4 bases and J by 1 base.